The rows below give T cell receptor beta chains drawn from one sample of a study of response to subunit inactivated influenza vaccine. TCRdb called the RT-PCR reads again in MiXCR, with one record for every CDR3 protein. The repertoire consists of hundreds of thousands of distinct CDR3 sequences, with about 8% occurring once and the leading ten covering around 13%. Sequences were derived from PBMCs from blood, sampled about 23 months after vaccination. Receptors originate from a man between 50 and 75 years old who received an inactivated influenza vaccine. Each CDR3 is given with its conserved first and last residue. The D gene is left open where the match is weak. Size is stated for part of the rows, as once, few or many counts, or as a class when the clone is expanded.

D | J | V | size | CDR3 | DNA
TRBD2 | TRBJ2-5 | TRBV20-1 | many | CSARAGTSGRETQYF | TGCAGTGCTAGAGCCGGGACTAGCGGAAGAGAGACCCAGTACTTC
- | TRBJ2-3 | TRBV5-6 | - | CARGPGWDTQYF | TGTGCCAGGGGCCCCGGGTGGGATACGCAGTATTTT
- | TRBJ1-1 | TRBV7-4 | few | CASRPRSREANTEAFF | TGTGCCAGCAGGCCGAGGTCCAGGGAGGCCAACACTGAAGCTTTCTTT
TRBD1 | TRBJ1-3 | TRBV4-2 | - | CASSQEQGRFSGNTIYF | TGTGCCAGCAGCCAAGAACAGGGGCGGTTCTCTGGAAACACCATATATTTT
TRBD2 | TRBJ2-5 | TRBV15 | few | CATSTLAGAGQGKTQYF | TGTGCCACCAGCACACTAGCGGGGGCGGGTCAAGGCAAGACCCAGTACTTC
TRBD2 | TRBJ2-7 | TRBV20-1 | few | CSASLAGGIFLTEQYF | TGCAGTGCTAGCCTAGCGGGAGGGATATTTCTGACCGAGCAGTACTTC
TRBD1 | TRBJ1-5 | TRBV6-1 | - | CASSRRTGYNQPQHF | TGTGCCAGCAGTCGTCGGACAGGCTACAATCAGCCCCAGCATTTT
TRBD2 | TRBJ2-1 | TRBV5-1 | few | CASSLEVAGPVDEQFF | TGCGCCAGCAGCTTGGAGGTAGCGGGCCCTGTTGATGAGCAGTTCTTC
- | TRBJ2-6 | TRBV12-3/TRBV12-4 | - | CASSPMGPGANVLTF | TGTGCCAGCAGCCCAATGGGCCCCGGGGCCAACGTCCTGACTTTC
TRBD2 | TRBJ2-4 | TRBV20-1 | - | CSAARGEGNIQYF | TGCAGTGCGGCAAGAGGGGAGGGGAACATTCAGTACTTC
- | TRBJ1-4 | TRBV4-2 | many | CASSPLDSSTNEKLFF | TGTGCCAGCAGCCCCCTGGACAGCTCAACTAATGAAAAACTGTTTTTT
- | TRBJ2-2 | TRBV11-2 | few | CASSLDRGNGRSPGELFF | TGTGCCAGCAGCTTAGATCGGGGGAACGGGAGATCGCCCGGGGAGCTGTTTTTT
- | TRBJ2-3 | TRBV6-2/TRBV6-3 | many | CASSFQLRNTQYF | TGTGCCAGCAGTTTCCAACTGAGAAATACGCAGTATTTT
- | TRBJ1-2 | TRBV6-1 | - | CASRKGLNYGYTF | TGTGCCAGCAGGAAGGGACTGAACTATGGCTACACCTTC
- | TRBJ2-7 | TRBV12-3/TRBV12-4 | many | CASSSTAYEQYF | TGTGCCAGCAGTTCGACAGCCTACGAGCAGTACTTC
TRBD1 | TRBJ1-1 | TRBV7-2 | many | CASRRGTGGNTEAFF | TGTGCCTCTCGAAGAGGGACAGGGGGGAACACTGAAGCTTTCTTT
- | TRBJ1-3 | TRBV12-3/TRBV12-4 | - | CASSGVSGNTIYF | TGTGCCAGCAGTGGGGTCTCTGGAAACACCATATATTTT
- | TRBJ2-7 | TRBV2 | few | CASNEAYEQYF | TGTGCCAGCAATGAAGCTTACGAGCAGTACTTC
- | TRBJ2-1 | TRBV7-9 | many | CASSPGGDFYNEQFF | TGTGCCAGCAGCCCCGGGGGTGACTTTTACAATGAGCAGTTCTTC
- | TRBJ1-6 | TRBV12-3/TRBV12-4 | many | CASRYAQGFYNSPLHF | TGTGCCAGCAGGTACGCACAGGGCTTCTATAATTCACCCCTCCACTTT
- | TRBJ1-2 | TRBV4-3 | few | CASSLRASHGYTF | TGCGCCAGCAGCCTCAGGGCCTCCCATGGCTACACCTTC
TRBD1 | TRBJ2-1 | TRBV15 | - | CATSTRQGYYNEQFF | TGTGCCACCAGCACCCGACAGGGATATTACAATGAGCAGTTCTTC
- | TRBJ2-6 | TRBV5-1 | few | CASSPGSNSGANVLTF | TGCGCCAGCAGCCCTGGATCAAATTCTGGGGCCAACGTCCTGACTTTC
- | TRBJ2-7 | TRBV5-1 | - | CASSPDPGRSYEQYF | TGCGCCAGCAGCCCCGACCCAGGGCGGAGTTACGAGCAGTACTTC
TRBD2 | TRBJ2-1 | TRBV18 | many | CASSQQGLVNEQFF | TGTGCCAGCTCACAGCAGGGACTAGTCAATGAGCAGTTCTTC
- | TRBJ1-1 | TRBV2 | many | CARGSGIGNTEAFF | TGTGCCAGAGGATCAGGGATAGGGAACACTGAAGCTTTCTTT
- | TRBJ2-5 | TRBV20-1 | - | CSALRGGPQETQYF | TGCAGTGCTCTTCGCGGGGGCCCGCAAGAGACCCAGTACTTC
- | TRBJ1-1 | TRBV11-2 | - | CASSIWTVFQNTEAFF | TGTGCCAGCAGCATCTGGACGGTATTTCAAAACACTGAAGCTTTCTTT
TRBD1 | TRBJ2-7 | TRBV20-1 | few | CSARDRTGVPYEQYF | TGCAGTGCTAGAGACAGGACAGGGGTCCCATACGAGCAGTACTTC
- | TRBJ2-5 | TRBV6-1 | few | CASSQQDKTQYF | TGTGCCAGCAGTCAACAGGATAAGACCCAGTACTTC
- | TRBJ2-5 | TRBV12-5 | many | CASAIEGETQYF | TGTGCTAGTGCCATTGAAGGAGAGACCCAGTACTTC
TRBD1 | TRBJ2-1 | TRBV5-4 | few | CASNLGGGPYNEQFF | TGTGCCAGCAATTTAGGGGGCGGCCCCTACAATGAGCAGTTCTTC